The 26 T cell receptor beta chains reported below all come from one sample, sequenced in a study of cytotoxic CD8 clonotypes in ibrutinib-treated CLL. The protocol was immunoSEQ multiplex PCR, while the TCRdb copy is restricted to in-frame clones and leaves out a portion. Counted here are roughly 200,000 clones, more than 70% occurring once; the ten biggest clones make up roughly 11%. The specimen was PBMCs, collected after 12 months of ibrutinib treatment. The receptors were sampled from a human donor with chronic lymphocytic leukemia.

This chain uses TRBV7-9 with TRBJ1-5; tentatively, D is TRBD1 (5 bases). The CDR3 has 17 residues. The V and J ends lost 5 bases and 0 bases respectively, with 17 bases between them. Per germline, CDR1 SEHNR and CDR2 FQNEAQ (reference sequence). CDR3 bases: TGTGCCAGCAGCCTCAACTGGGGACGGGATAGCAATCAGCCCCAGCATTTT. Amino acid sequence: CASSLNWGRDSNQPQHF.

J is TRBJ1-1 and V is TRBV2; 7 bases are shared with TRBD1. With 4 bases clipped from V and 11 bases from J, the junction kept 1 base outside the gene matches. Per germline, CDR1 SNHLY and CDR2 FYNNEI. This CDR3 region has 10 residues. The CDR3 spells CASSVQGAFF. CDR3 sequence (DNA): TGTGCCAGCAGTGTACAGGGGGCTTTCTTT. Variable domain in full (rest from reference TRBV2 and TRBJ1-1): EPEVTQTPSHQVTQMGQEVILRCVPISNHLYFYWYRQILGQKVEFLVSFYNNEISEKSEIFDDQFSVERPDGSNFTLKIRSTKLEDSAMYFCASSVQGAFFGQGTRLTVV.

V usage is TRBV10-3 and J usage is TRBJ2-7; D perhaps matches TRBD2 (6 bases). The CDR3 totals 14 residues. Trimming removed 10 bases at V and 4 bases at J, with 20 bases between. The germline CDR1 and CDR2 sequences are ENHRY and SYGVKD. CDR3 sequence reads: CASQNTGERYEQYF. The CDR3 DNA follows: TGTGCCAGTCAAAATACGGGAGAAAGGTACGAGCAGTACTTC.

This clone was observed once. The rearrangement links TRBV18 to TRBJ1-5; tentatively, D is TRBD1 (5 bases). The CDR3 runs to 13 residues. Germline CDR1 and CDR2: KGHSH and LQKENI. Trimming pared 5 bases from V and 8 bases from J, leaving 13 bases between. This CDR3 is CASSSGNVEPQHF. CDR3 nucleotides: TGTGCCAGCTCATCAGGGAATGTTGAGCCCCAGCATTTT.

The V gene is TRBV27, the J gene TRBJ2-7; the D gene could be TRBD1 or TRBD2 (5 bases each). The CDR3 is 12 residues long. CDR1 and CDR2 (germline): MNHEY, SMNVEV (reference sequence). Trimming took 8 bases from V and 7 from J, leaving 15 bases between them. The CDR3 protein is CASGPGPDEQYF. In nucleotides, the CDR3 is TGTGCCAGCGGCCCGGGGCCGGATGAGCAGTACTTC.

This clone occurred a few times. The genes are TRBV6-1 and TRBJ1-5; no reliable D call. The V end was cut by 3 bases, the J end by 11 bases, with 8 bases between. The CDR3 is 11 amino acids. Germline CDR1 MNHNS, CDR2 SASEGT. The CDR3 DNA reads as TGTGCCAGCAGTGATTGGGCGACCCAGCATTTT. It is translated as CASSDWATQHF.

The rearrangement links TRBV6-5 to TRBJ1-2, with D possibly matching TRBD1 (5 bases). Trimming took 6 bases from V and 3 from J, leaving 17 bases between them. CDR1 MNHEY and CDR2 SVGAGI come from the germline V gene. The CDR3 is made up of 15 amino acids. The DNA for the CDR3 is TGTGCCAGCAGCCCTGGAGGCAGGGAGGACTATGGCTACACCTTC. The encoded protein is CASSPGGREDYGYTF.

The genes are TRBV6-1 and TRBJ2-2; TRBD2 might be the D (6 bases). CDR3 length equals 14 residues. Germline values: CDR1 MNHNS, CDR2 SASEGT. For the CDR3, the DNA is TGTGCGCCCCCGCCAGCGGGGAACACCGGGGAGCTGTTTTTT. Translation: CAPPPAGNTGELFF.

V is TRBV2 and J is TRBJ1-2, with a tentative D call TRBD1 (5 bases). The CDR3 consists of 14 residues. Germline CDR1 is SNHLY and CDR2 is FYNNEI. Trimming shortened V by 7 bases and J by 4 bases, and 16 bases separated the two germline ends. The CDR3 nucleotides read TGTGCCAGCACCCGAGACCGGGACGCCTATGGCTACACCTTC. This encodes CASTRDRDAYGYTF.

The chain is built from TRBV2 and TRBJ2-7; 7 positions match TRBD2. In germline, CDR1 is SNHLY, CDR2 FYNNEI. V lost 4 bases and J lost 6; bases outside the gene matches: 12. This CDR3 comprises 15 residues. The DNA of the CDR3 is TGTGCCAGCAGTGCCTCCACCCGGGGAGGGCTCGAGCAGTACTTC. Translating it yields CASSASTRGGLEQYF.

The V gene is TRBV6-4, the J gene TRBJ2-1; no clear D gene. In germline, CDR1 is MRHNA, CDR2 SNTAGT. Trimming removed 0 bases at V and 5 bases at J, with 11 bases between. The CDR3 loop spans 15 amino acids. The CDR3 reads CASSDSMGPNNEQFF. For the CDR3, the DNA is TGTGCCAGCAGTGACTCCATGGGTCCCAACAATGAGCAGTTCTTC.

The CDR3 sequence is CASSYFREKNIQYF. In DNA, the CDR3 is TGTGCCAGCAGTTACTTCAGGGAGAAAAACATTCAGTACTTC. V usage is TRBV6-5 and J usage is TRBJ2-4; D possibly uses TRBD1 or TRBD2 (5 bases each). Germline V CDR1 and CDR2: MNHEY, SVGAGI. The CDR3 totals 14 residues. Trimming took off 1 base at V and 4 bases at J, with 8 bases between the two ends.

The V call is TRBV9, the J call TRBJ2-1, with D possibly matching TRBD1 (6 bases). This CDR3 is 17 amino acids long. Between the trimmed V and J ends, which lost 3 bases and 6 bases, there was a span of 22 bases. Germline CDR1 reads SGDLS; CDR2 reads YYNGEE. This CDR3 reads CASSEGVVGVLFNEQFF. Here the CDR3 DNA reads TGTGCCAGCAGCGAGGGGGTAGTGGGAGTTCTTTTCAATGAGCAGTTCTTC.

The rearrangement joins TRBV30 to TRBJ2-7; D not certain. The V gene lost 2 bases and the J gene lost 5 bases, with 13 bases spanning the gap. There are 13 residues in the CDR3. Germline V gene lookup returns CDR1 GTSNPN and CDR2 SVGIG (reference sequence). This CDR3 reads CAWSLVRSDEQYF. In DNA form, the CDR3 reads TGTGCCTGGAGTCTAGTTAGAAGCGACGAGCAGTACTTC.

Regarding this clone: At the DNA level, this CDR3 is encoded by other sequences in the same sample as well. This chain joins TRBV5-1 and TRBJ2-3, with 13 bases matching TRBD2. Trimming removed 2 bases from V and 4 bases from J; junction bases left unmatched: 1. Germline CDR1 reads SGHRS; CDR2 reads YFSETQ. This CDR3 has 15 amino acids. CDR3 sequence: CASSFGLAGADTQYF. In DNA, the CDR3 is TGCGCCAGCAGCTTTGGACTAGCGGGGGCAGATACGCAGTATTTT.

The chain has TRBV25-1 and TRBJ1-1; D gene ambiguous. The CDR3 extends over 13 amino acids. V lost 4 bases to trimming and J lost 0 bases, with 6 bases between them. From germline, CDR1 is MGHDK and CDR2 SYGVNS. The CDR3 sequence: CASSVHLNTEAFF. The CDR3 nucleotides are TGTGCCAGCAGTGTTCACTTGAACACTGAAGCTTTCTTT.

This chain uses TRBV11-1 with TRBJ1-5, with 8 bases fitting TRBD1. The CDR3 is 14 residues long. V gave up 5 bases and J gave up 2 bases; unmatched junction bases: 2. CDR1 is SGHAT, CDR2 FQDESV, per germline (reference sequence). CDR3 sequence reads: CASSTGQGNQPQHF. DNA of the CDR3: TGTGCCAGCAGCACGGGACAGGGCAATCAGCCCCAGCATTTT.

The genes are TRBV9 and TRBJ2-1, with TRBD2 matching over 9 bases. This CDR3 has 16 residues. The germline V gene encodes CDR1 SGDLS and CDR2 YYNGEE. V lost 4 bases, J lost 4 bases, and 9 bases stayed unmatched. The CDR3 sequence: CASSPRVSGRYNEQFF. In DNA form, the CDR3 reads TGTGCCAGCAGCCCTCGGGTAAGCGGGAGGTACAATGAGCAGTTCTTC.

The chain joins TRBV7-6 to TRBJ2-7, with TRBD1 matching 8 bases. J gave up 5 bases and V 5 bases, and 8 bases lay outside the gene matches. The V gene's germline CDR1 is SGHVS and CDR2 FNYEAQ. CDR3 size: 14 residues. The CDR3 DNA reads TGTGCCAGCAGCCCAATTGACAGGGGCCACGAGCAGTACTTC. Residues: CASSPIDRGHEQYF.

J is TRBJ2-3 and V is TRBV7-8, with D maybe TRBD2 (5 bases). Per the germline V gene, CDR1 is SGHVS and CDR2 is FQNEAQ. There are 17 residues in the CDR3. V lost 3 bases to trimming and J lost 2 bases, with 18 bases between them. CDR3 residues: CASSFITGVRNTDTQYF. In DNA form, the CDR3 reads TGTGCCAGCAGCTTTATCACCGGGGTAAGGAACACAGATACGCAGTATTTT.

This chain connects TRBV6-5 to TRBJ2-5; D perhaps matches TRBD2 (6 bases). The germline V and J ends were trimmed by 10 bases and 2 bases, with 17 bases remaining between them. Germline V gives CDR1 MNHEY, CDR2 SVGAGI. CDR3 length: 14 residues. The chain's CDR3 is CATRIRAGQETQYF. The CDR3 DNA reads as TGTGCCACCAGGATCAGGGCGGGGCAAGAGACCCAGTACTTC.

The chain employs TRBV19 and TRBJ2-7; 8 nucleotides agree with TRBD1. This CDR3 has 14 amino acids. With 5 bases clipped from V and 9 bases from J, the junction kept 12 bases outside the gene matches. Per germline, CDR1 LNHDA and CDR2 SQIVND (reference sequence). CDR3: CASSPRDRPPRQYF. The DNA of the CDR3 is TGTGCCAGTAGTCCCCGGGACAGGCCTCCCCGGCAGTACTTC.

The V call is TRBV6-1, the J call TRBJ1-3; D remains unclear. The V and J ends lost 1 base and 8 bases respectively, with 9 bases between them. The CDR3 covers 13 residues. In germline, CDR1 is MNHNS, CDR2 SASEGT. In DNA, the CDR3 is TGTGCCAGCAGTGAAGGAGTCGGGCACACCATATATTTT. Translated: CASSEGVGHTIYF.

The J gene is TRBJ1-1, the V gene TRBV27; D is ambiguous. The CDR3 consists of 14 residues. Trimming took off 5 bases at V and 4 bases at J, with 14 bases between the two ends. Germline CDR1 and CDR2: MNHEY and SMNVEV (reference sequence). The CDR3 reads CASSLVRMGTEAFF. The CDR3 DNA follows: TGTGCCAGCAGTCTGGTCCGGATGGGCACTGAAGCTTTCTTT.

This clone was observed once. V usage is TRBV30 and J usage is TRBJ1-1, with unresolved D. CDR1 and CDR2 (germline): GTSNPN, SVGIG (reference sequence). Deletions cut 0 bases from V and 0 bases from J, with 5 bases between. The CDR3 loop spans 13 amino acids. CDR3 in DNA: TGTGCCTGGAGTGTTGACGTGAACACTGAAGCTTTCTTT. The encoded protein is CAWSVDVNTEAFF.

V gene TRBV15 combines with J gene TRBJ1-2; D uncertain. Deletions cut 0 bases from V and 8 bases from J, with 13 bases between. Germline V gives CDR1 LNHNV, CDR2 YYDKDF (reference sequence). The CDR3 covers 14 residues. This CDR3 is CATSRDWENLGYTF. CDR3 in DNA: TGTGCCACCAGCAGAGATTGGGAGAATTTGGGCTACACCTTC.